These 7 T cell receptor beta chains share one sample of origin, sequenced in a study of STAT3 mutations in large granular lymphocyte leukemia. Study outcomes and limitations: In T-cell large granular lymphocyte leukemia, about half of patients showed multiple immunodominant subclonotypes.

Some clones are missing from TCRdb's copy, which holds only in-frame ones; the method was immunoSEQ multiplex PCR. The repertoire consists of under 5,000 clones, with 45% to 55% occurring once and the leading ten covering 84%. These TCRs are of unknown antigen specificity. Material: peripheral blood mononuclear cells. These receptors were collected from a man aged 60 to 75 with T-cell large granular lymphocyte leukemia. Some clones in this sample may be carry-over from other donors' samples.

This chain connects TRBV30 to TRBJ1-5; no reliable D call. The ends were cut back, 4 bases at V and 3 bases at J, with 1 base in the middle. Germline assignment: CDR1 GTSNPN and CDR2 SVGIG (reference sequence). This CDR3 comprises 10 residues. The CDR3 here is CAWINQPQHF. The CDR3 DNA sequence: TGTGCCTGGATCAATCAGCCCCAGCATTTT. The whole variable domain, remainder taken from reference TRBV30 and TRBJ1-5, is SQTIHQWPATLVQPVGSPLSLECTVEGTSNPNLYWYRQAAGRGLQLLFYSVGIGQISSEVPQNLSASRPQDRQFILSSKKLLLSDSGFYLCAWINQPQHFGDGTRLSIL.

This chain links TRBV19 with TRBJ1-2; 9 nucleotides agree with TRBD1. Germline V gene lookup returns CDR1 LNHDA and CDR2 SQIVND (reference sequence). The CDR3 totals 13 residues. Trimming took 7 bases from V and 4 from J; bases not matched to a gene: 4. CDR3 protein: CASNDRGGYGYTF. CDR3 coding DNA: TGTGCCAGTAACGACAGGGGGGGCTATGGCTACACCTTC.

The V gene is TRBV5-4, the J gene TRBJ2-2; D is unclear. CDR3 length equals 14 residues. Trimming took 1 base from V and 6 from J, leaving 10 bases between them. Germline CDR1 is SGHNT and CDR2 is YYREEE (reference sequence). For the CDR3, the DNA is TGTGCCAGCAGCTTGAAGGCCGTCGCCGGGGAGCTGTTTTTT. Encoded protein: CASSLKAVAGELFF.

This clone has only a few counts. The gene calls are TRBV7-9 and TRBJ2-2; perhaps TRBD1 as D (5 bases). With 5 bases removed from V and 1 base from J, the gap between germline ends came to 8 bases. CDR3 length: 14 amino acids. Germline CDR1 and CDR2: SEHNR and FQNEAQ (reference sequence). The CDR3 loop reads CASSQTVNTGELFF. In nucleotides, the CDR3 is TGTGCCAGCAGCCAGACAGTGAACACCGGGGAGCTGTTTTTT.

The chain is built from TRBV5-1 and TRBJ2-7; no clear D. Trimming took off 4 bases at V and 0 bases at J, with 11 bases between the two ends. Germline CDR1 SGHRS, CDR2 YFSETQ. The CDR3 consists of 14 residues. CDR3 DNA sequence: TGCGCCAGCAGCGCTGGCTGGAGCTCCTACGAGCAGTACTTC. Residues: CASSAGWSSYEQYF.

This clone is classed as medium-sized. The chain carries TRBV29-1 and TRBJ1-2; unclear D gene. Germline CDR1 reads SQVTM; CDR2 reads ANQGSEA. Trimming removed 7 bases at V and 9 bases at J, with 15 bases between. The CDR3 contains 11 residues. This CDR3 is CSAESGLSYTF. The CDR3 nucleotides are TGCAGCGCCGAGTCGGGTTTGAGCTACACCTTC.

This clone occurred a few times. The chain recombines TRBV29-1 with TRBJ1-2; D uncertain. Germline V gives CDR1 SQVTM, CDR2 ANQGSEA. The CDR3 has 12 amino acids. Deletions cut 3 bases from V and 4 bases from J, with 9 bases between. CDR3 residues: CSVDTGGYGYTF. The CDR3 DNA follows: TGCAGCGTTGATACGGGTGGCTATGGCTACACCTTC.